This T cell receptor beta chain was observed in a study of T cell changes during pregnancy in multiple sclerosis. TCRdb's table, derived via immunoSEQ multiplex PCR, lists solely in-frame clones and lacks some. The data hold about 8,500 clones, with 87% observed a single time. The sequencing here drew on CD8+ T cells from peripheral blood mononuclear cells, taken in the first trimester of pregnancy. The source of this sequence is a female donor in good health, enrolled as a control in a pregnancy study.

CDR3 protein: CASSEGDTPNTGELFF. In nucleotides, the CDR3 is TGTGCCAGCAGTGAAGGCGACACCCCGAACACCGGGGAGCTGTTTTTT. V gene TRBV6-1 combines with J gene TRBJ2-2; D is unresolved. The germline V and J ends were trimmed by 1 base and 0 bases, with 9 bases remaining between them. CDR3 length: 16 residues. Germline V lookup: CDR1 MNHNS, CDR2 SASEGT.